This TCR beta chain was observed in a study of cytomegalovirus exposure and HLA in healthy donors. This clone was recorded once. The junction departs from germline at one end; a sequencing error may be responsible. PCR employed 60 Vbeta and 13 Jbeta primers. Repertoires were generated with immunoSEQ multiplex PCR, while TCRdb's copy carries only in-frame clones and drops some. The sample records about 170,000 clones, approximately 72% being singletons. The CDR3 has 15 amino acids. Germline V gene sequence: CDR1 SSHAT, CDR2 FNYEAQ (reference sequence). The sample comprised PBMCs. The chain combines TRBV7-7 with TRBJ2-2; TRBD1 matches at 9 bases. The receptor was derived from a man aged 40-49 years in good health and CMV-seropositive. The CDR3 loop reads CASSLTGGNTGELFF. The CDR3 DNA is TGTGCTAGCAGCTTGACAGGGGGGAACACCGGGGAGCTGTTTTTT.